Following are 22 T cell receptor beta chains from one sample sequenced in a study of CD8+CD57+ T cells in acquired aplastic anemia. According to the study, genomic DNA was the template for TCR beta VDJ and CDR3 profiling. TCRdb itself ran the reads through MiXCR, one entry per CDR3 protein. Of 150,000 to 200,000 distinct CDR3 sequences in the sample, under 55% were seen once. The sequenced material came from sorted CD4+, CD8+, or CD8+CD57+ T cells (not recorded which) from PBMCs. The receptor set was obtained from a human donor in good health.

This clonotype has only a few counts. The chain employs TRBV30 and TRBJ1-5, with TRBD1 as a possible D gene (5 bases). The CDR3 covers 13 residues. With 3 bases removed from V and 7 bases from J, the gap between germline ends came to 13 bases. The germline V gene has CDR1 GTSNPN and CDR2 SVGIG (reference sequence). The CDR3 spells CAWSPDQGQPQHF. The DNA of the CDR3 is TGTGCCTGGAGCCCGGATCAGGGCCAGCCCCAGCATTTT.

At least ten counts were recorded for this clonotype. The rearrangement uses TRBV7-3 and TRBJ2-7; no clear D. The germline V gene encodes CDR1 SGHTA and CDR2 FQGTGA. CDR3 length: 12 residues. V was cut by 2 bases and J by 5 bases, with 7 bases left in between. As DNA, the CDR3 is TGTGCCAGCAGCTTACAGTCCCACGAGCAGTACTTC. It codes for CASSLQSHEQYF.

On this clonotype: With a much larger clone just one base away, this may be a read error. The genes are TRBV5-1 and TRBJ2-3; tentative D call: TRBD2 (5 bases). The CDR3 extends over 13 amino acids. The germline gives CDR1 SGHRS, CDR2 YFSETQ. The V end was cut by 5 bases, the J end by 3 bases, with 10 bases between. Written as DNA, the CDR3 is TGCGCCAGCAGGGGCAGGACTACAGATACGCAGTATTTT. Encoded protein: CASRGRTTDTQYF.

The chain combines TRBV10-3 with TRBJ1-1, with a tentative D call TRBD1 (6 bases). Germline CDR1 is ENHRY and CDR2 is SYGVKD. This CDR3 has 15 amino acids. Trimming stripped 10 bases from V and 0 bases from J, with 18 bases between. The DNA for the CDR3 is TGTGCCACCATCTCAGGGGCAGGGGTGAACACTGAAGCTTTCTTT. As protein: CATISGAGVNTEAFF.

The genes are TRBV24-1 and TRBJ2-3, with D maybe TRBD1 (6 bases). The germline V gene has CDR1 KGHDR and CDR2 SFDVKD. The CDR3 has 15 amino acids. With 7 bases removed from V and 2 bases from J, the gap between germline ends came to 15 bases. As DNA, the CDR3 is TGTGCCACCAGCCTTGGACAGCACGACACAGATACGCAGTATTTT. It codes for CATSLGQHDTDTQYF.

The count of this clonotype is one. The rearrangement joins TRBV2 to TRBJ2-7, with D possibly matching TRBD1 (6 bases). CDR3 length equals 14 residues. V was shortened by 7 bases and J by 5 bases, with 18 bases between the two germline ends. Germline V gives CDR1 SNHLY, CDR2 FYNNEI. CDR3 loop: CASMPGQGLNEQYF. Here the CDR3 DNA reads TGTGCCAGCATGCCTGGGCAGGGGTTAAACGAGCAGTACTTC.

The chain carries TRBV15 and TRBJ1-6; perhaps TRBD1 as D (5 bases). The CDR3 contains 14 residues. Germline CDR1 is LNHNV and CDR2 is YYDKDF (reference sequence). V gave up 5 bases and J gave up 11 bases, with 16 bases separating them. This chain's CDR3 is CATSGGRGRTPLHF. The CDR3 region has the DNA TGTGCCACCAGCGGGGGACGGGGACGGACACCCCTCCACTTT.

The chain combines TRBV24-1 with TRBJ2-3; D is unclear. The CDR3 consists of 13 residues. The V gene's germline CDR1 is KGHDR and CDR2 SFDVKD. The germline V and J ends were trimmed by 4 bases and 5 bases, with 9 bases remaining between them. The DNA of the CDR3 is TGTGCCACCAGTGACCCCGACTTAGATACGCAGTATTTT. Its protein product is CATSDPDLDTQYF.

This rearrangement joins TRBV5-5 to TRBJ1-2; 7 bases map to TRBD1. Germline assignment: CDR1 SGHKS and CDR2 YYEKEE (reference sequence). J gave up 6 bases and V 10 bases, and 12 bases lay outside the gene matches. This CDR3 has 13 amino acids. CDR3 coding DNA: TGTGCCTCATCCTCGCGACAGGGTGATGGCTACACCTTC. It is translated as CASSSRQGDGYTF.

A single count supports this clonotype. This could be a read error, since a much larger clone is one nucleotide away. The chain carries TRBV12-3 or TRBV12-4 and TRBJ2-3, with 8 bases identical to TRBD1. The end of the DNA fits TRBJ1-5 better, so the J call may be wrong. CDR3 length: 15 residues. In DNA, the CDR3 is TGTGCCAGCAGTGAAGACAGGGGTTATACAGATACGCAGCATTTT. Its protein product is CASSEDRGYTDTQHF.

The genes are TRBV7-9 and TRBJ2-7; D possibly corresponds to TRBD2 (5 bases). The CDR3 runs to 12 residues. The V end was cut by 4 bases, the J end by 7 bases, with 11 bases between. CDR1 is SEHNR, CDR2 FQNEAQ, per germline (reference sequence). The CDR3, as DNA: TGTGCCAGCAGCTCCATCAGAGGGGAGCAGTACTTC. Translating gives CASSSIRGEQYF.

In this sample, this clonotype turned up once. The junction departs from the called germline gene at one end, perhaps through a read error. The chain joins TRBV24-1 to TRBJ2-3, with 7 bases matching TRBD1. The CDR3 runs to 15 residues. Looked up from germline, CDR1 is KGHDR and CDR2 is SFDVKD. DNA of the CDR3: TGTGCCACCGGGACGCGGACAGGATACGCAGATACGCAGTACTTT. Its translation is CATGTRTGYADTQYF.

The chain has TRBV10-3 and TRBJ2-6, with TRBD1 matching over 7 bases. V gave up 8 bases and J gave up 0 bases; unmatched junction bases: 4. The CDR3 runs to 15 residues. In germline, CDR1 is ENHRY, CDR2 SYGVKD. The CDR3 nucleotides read TGTGCCATCCGGGACAGCTACTCTGGGGCCAACGTCCTGACTTTC. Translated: CAIRDSYSGANVLTF.

The CDR3 here is CASSQRTSGGTDTQYF. The CDR3 DNA is TGTGCCAGCAGCCAGAGGACTAGCGGGGGCACAGATACGCAGTATTTT. The V call is TRBV2, the J call TRBJ2-3, with 12 bases aligning to TRBD2. The CDR3 runs to 16 residues. V lost 6 bases and J lost 1; bases outside the gene matches: 5. The germline gives CDR1 SNHLY, CDR2 FYNNEI.

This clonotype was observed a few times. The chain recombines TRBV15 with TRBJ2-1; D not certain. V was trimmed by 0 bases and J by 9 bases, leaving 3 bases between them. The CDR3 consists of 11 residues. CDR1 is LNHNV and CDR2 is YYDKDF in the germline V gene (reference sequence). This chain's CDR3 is CATSREAEQFF. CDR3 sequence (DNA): TGTGCCACCAGCAGAGAGGCTGAGCAGTTCTTC.

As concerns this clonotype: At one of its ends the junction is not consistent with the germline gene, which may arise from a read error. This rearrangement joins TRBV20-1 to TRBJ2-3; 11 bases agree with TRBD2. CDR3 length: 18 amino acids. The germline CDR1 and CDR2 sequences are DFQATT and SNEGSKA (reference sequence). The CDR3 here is CRARGGGLAELVPDTQYF. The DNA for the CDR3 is TGCAGGGCTAGGGGGGGGGGACTAGCGGAACTCGTTCCAGATACGCAGTATTTT.

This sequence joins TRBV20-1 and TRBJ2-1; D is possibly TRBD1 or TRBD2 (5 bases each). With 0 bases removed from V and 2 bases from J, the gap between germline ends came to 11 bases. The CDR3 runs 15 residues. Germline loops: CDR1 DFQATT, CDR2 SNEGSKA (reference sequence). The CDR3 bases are TGCAGTGCTAGAGATCTGGGACCCGCCTACAATGAGCAGTTCTTC. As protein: CSARDLGPAYNEQFF.

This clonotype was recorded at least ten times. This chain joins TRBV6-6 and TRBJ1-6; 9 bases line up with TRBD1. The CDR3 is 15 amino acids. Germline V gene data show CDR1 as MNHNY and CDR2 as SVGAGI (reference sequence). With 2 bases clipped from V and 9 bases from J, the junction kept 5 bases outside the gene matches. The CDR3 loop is CASSYVGTGSSPLHF. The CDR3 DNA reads TGTGCCAGCAGTTACGTTGGGACAGGGAGTTCACCCCTCCACTTT.

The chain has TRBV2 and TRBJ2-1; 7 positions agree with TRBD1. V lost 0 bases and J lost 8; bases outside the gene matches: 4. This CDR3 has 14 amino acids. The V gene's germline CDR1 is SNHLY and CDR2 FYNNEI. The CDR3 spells CASSEAGRGYEQFF. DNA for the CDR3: TGTGCCAGCAGTGAAGCGGGCAGGGGGTATGAGCAGTTCTTC.

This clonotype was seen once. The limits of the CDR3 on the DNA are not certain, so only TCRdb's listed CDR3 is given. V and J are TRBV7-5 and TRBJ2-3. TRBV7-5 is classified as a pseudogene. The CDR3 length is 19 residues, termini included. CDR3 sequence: CISVPAAPSFYRSTDTQYF.

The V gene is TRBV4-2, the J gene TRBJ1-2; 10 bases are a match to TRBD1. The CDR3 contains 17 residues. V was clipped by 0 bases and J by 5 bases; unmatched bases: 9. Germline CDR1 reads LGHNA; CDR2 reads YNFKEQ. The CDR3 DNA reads TGTGCCAGCAGCCAAGAAGGTTCGGGGACAGGGGCTTATGGCTACACCTTC. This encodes CASSQEGSGTGAYGYTF.

As DNA, the CDR3 is TGCAGTGCTAGGGTACCGGGACAGGGGAATTCACCCCTCCACTTT. Its translation: CSARVPGQGNSPLHF. The J gene is TRBJ1-6, the V gene TRBV20-1; 10 nucleotides align to TRBD1. In germline, CDR1 is DFQATT, CDR2 SNEGSKA (reference sequence). After removal of 3 bases from V and 7 bases from J, the junction contained 6 bases not matched to a gene. The CDR3 has 15 amino acids.